What follows are 21 T cell receptor beta chains derived from one specimen sequenced in a study of a mutant IDH1 vaccine in newly diagnosed glioma (dated by TCRdb to the early 2020s). The protocol used for the library was the immunoSEQ multiplex PCR assay. This immuneACCESS table, as held by TCRdb, lists in-frame sequences with V and J called but not all clones. Of the missing ones, under half trace to an unresolved V gene in checked studies; the others have no known cause. Here the sample has about 65,000 clones; approximately 84% occur a single time. Roughly 4% of the sample goes to the ten largest clones. The time point label of this sample denotes: week 23, last vaccination. Every vaccine dose consisted of 300 ug of a 20-mer mutant IDH1 peptide in Montanide, administered subcutaneously together with topical imiquimod. No antigens are known for them. Sequences were derived from PBMCs, sampled from a glioma patient whose treatment included an IDH1 peptide vaccine. These receptors were collected from a man aged 30 to 39 with glioma.

The chain couples TRBV20-1 to TRBJ2-7; 10 positions agree with TRBD2. Germline V gene lookup returns CDR1 DFQATT and CDR2 SNEGSKA (reference sequence). The CDR3 totals 10 residues. The trim removed 6 bases at V and 12 bases at J, leaving 5 bases unmatched. The CDR3 bases are TGCAGTGCCCAAAGACTAGCGGGGTACTTC. It yields the protein CSAQRLAGYF.

The sample holds one count of this clone. CDR3 sequence (DNA): TGTGCCAGCCGCGGGGGGGCCTACAATGAGCAGTTCTTC. It translates to CASRGGAYNEQFF. V is TRBV5-4 and J is TRBJ2-1; 9 bases are shared with TRBD2. This CDR3 contains 13 residues. After removal of 7 bases from V and 2 bases from J, the junction contained 1 base not matched to a gene. From germline, CDR1 is SGHNT and CDR2 YYREEE (reference sequence).

CDR3 DNA sequence: TGCGCCAGCAGTGAGTCGCCCGCAGTACCATATAATTCACCCCTCCACTTT. Its protein is CASSESPAVPYNSPLHF. The chain couples TRBV10-2 to TRBJ1-6, with D uncertain. Germline V gene data show CDR1 as WSHSY and CDR2 as SAAADI. The CDR3 runs to 17 residues. V lost 0 bases and J 4 bases, leaving 13 bases between the germline ends.

This sequence joins TRBV6-6 and TRBJ1-1; D may be TRBD1 (6 bases). With 6 bases removed from V and 11 bases from J, the gap between germline ends came to 13 bases. Germline CDR1 and CDR2: MNHNY and SVGAGI (reference sequence). CDR3 length equals 11 residues. The CDR3 sequence: CASRSGGQAFF. The CDR3 region has the DNA TGTGCCAGCAGATCCGGGGGCCAGGCTTTCTTT.

The chain couples TRBV5-1 to TRBJ2-1; TRBD1 is a possible D gene (5 bases). This CDR3 has 14 residues. V lost 4 bases to trimming and J lost 0 bases, with 8 bases between them. CDR1 SGHRS and CDR2 YFSETQ come from the germline V gene. CDR3 residues: CASSQGSSYNEQFF. The CDR3 DNA reads as TGCGCCAGCAGCCAGGGAAGCTCCTACAATGAGCAGTTCTTC.

V usage is TRBV19 and J usage is TRBJ2-3; D is uncertain. CDR1 LNHDA and CDR2 SQIVND come from the germline V gene (reference sequence). The CDR3 covers 13 residues. V was clipped by 1 base and J by 4 bases, with 6 bases between them. DNA for the CDR3: TGTGCCAGTAGTATAGGGATGGCAGATACGCAGTATTTT. Its protein product is CASSIGMADTQYF.

This clone was observed a single time. V usage is TRBV5-4 and J usage is TRBJ2-5; D gene unclear. The length of the CDR3 is 13 residues. In germline, CDR1 is SGHNT, CDR2 YYREEE (reference sequence). V lost 1 base, J lost 2 bases, and 6 bases lay in between. The CDR3 is CASSLRLQETQYF. In DNA, the CDR3 is TGTGCCAGCAGCTTGCGACTGCAAGAGACCCAGTACTTC.

The chain combines TRBV7-8 with TRBJ2-7; TRBD2 aligns across 9 bases. Germline lookup yields CDR1 SGHVS and CDR2 FQNEAQ. The length of the CDR3 is 16 residues. V lost 5 bases, J lost 3 bases, and 11 bases stayed unmatched. The CDR3 is CASSLDSGGGVYEQYF. DNA of the CDR3: TGTGCCAGCAGCCTCGATAGCGGGGGTGGGGTCTACGAGCAGTACTTC.

The V call is TRBV28, the J call TRBJ2-7, with TRBD2 matching 14 bases. Germline V gene lookup returns CDR1 MDHEN and CDR2 SYDVKM. This CDR3 spans 15 amino acids. With 4 bases clipped from V and 6 bases from J, the junction kept 5 bases outside the gene matches. CDR3 DNA: TGTGCCAGCAGTTCCAGACTAGCGGGGGGGCTCGAGCAGTACTTC. Its protein is CASSSRLAGGLEQYF.

In its sample, this clone was seen a few times. CDR3 nucleotide sequence: TGTGCCAGTAGTGCAGGGAAATACACTGAAGCTTTCTTT. Translation: CASSAGKYTEAFF. The V call is TRBV19, the J call TRBJ1-1; D might be TRBD1 (5 bases). With 5 bases removed from V and 3 bases from J, the gap between germline ends came to 10 bases. Germline CDR1 reads LNHDA; CDR2 reads SQIVND (reference sequence). The CDR3 sequence is 13 residues long.

The rearrangement uses TRBV4-1 and TRBJ2-7; TRBD2 matches 9 bases. The CDR3 loop spans 16 amino acids. Losses at the gene ends were 1 base for V and 3 bases for J; bases not matched to a gene: 7. CDR1 MGHRA and CDR2 YSYEKL come from the germline V gene. CDR3 DNA: TGCGCCAGCAGCCAAGGAAGCGGGGGGAAGGACTACGAGCAGTACTTC. Protein sequence: CASSQGSGGKDYEQYF.

This sequence joins TRBV6-5 and TRBJ2-7; the match to TRBD2 covers 12 bases. CDR1 and CDR2 from the germline V gene are MNHEY and SVGAGI. Germline trimming cut 0 bases from V and 3 bases from J; bases unmatched to any gene: 0. This CDR3 is built from 15 residues. CDR3 loop: CASSYSTSGGYEQYF. The CDR3 DNA is TGTGCCAGCAGTTACTCGACTAGCGGGGGCTACGAGCAGTACTTC.

This clone was observed a single time. The chain links TRBV2 to TRBJ1-1; D not resolved. Trimming shortened V by 4 bases and J by 1 base, and 7 bases separated the two germline ends. The CDR3 spans 13 residues. Germline values: CDR1 SNHLY, CDR2 FYNNEI. Written as DNA, the CDR3 is TGTGCCAGCAGTGGAGAGGCGAACACTGAAGCTTTCTTT. Translating gives CASSGEANTEAFF.

Points on this clone: Other DNA sequences from this sample encode an identical CDR3 as well. The gene calls are TRBV2 and TRBJ1-1; D gene ambiguous. The CDR3 runs 13 residues. CDR1 and CDR2 (germline): SNHLY, FYNNEI. Deletions cut 7 bases from V and 4 bases from J, with 13 bases between. CDR3 in DNA: TGTGCCAGCATGAGGAGAGGAGGCACTGAAGCTTTCTTT. Residues: CASMRRGGTEAFF.

This chain joins TRBV28 and TRBJ2-5; D may correspond to TRBD1 or TRBD2 (6 bases each). V was clipped by 10 bases and J by 5 bases, with 23 bases between them. Per germline, CDR1 MDHEN and CDR2 SYDVKM. The CDR3 runs to 15 residues. CDR3 protein: CANHQRSTGRETQYF. The CDR3 nucleotides read TGTGCCAACCACCAGAGATCAACAGGGAGGGAGACCCAGTACTTC.

V and J are TRBV13 and TRBJ2-1, with TRBD1 matching over 9 bases. This CDR3 spans 17 amino acids. The trim removed 5 bases at V and 3 bases at J, leaving 11 bases unmatched. Germline assignment: CDR1 PRHDT and CDR2 FYEKMQ (reference sequence). CDR3 in DNA: TGTGCCAGCAGCACACAATACAGGGGGCGCATCTACAATGAGCAGTTCTTC. It codes for CASSTQYRGRIYNEQFF.

The CDR3 sequence: CASSELGLGEQYF. In nucleotides, the CDR3 is TGTGCCAGCAGTGAATTGGGCCTGGGCGAGCAGTACTTC. This rearrangement joins TRBV25-1 to TRBJ2-7, with D unresolved. V lost 1 base to trimming and J lost 6 bases, with 10 bases between them. CDR1 and CDR2 (germline): MGHDK, SYGVNS. This CDR3 spans 13 amino acids.

Only a few counts were recorded for this clone. This chain links TRBV4-1 with TRBJ1-4; 7 nucleotides align to TRBD1. J lost 5 bases, V lost 3 bases, and 6 bases had no gene match. Germline V gives CDR1 MGHRA, CDR2 YSYEKL. The CDR3 sequence is 15 residues long. The CDR3 region has the DNA TGCGCCAGCAGCCAGCTACAGGGGTTGAATGAAAAACTGTTTTTT. Translated, it gives CASSQLQGLNEKLFF.

The chain combines TRBV19 with TRBJ2-3; 9 bases fit TRBD1. V shed 2 bases, J shed 3 bases, and the junction held 3 bases outside the gene matches. The CDR3 contains 15 residues. Germline CDR1 is LNHDA and CDR2 is SQIVND (reference sequence). The CDR3 loop is CASSIPGQGTDTQYF. In DNA form, the CDR3 reads TGTGCCAGTAGTATACCAGGACAGGGGACAGATACGCAGTATTTT. Looking up the rest from reference TRBV19 and TRBJ2-3 gives the full variable domain: DGGITQSPKYLFRKEGQNVTLSCEQNLNHDAMYWYRQDPGQGLRLIYYSQIVNDFQKGDIAEGYSVSREKKESFPLTVTSAQKNPTAFYLCASSIPGQGTDTQYFGPGTRLTVL.

Details on this clone: At the DNA level, this CDR3 is encoded by other sequences in the same sample as well. This chain joins TRBV25-1 and TRBJ2-7; the D gene is possibly TRBD2 (5 bases). Germline V lookup: CDR1 MGHDK, CDR2 SYGVNS. Trimming removed 3 bases at V and 0 bases at J, with 12 bases between. This CDR3 has 15 residues. Here the CDR3 DNA reads TGTGCCAGCAGTGAGTCGGGGAAAAGCTCCTACGAGCAGTACTTC. Protein: CASSESGKSSYEQYF.

There are a few counts of this clone. This sample includes further DNA sequences coding for the same CDR3. The CDR3, as DNA: TGTGCCAGCTCCCCTCCAACCAGCATGAACACTGAAGCTTTCTTT. This codes for CASSPPTSMNTEAFF. This rearrangement joins TRBV18 to TRBJ1-1; no clear D gene. Germline CDR1 KGHSH, CDR2 LQKENI. This CDR3 contains 15 residues. The V end was cut by 6 bases, the J end by 0 bases, with 14 bases between.